Each of the 30 T cell receptor beta chains below was sequenced from the same sample in a study of blood T cell repertoires in COVID-19. TCRdb keeps only in-frame clones here, not all; method: immunoSEQ multiplex PCR. This sample has 400,000 to 450,000 clones; 75% to 90% occur once, and the top ten carry 1.4%. Sequencing was carried out using peripheral blood. All receptors derive from a woman aged 30 to 39 with active or convalescent COVID-19.

The rearrangement links TRBV7-9 to TRBJ1-4, with 7 bases identical to TRBD1. This CDR3 region has 14 residues. After removal of 4 bases from V and 7 bases from J, the junction contained 6 bases not matched to a gene. The germline CDR1 and CDR2 sequences are SEHNR and FQNEAQ (reference sequence). The DNA of the CDR3 is TGTGCCAGCAGCTCCCGCACAGGGGTTGAAAAACTGTTTTTT. As protein: CASSSRTGVEKLFF.

This chain connects TRBV5-8 to TRBJ1-2; D gene unclear. Germline CDR1 SGHTS, CDR2 YDEGEE. CDR3 length: 14 amino acids. Trimming stripped 0 bases from V and 4 bases from J, with 10 bases between. The CDR3 DNA sequence: TGTGCCAGCAGCTTGGGGGCGGGCGGCTATGGCTACACCTTC. This gives the protein CASSLGAGGYGYTF.

The CDR3 loop is CASSIAQGNEKLFF. The CDR3 nucleotides are TGTGCCAGTAGTATAGCCCAGGGTAATGAAAAACTGTTTTTT. The V and J genes are TRBV19 and TRBJ1-4; possibly TRBD1 for D (5 bases). Trimming removed 1 base at V and 4 bases at J, with 7 bases between. The CDR3 is made up of 14 amino acids. Germline V gene data show CDR1 as LNHDA and CDR2 as SQIVND (reference sequence).

The chain employs TRBV5-1 and TRBJ2-1; tentative D call: TRBD1 (5 bases). V shed 0 bases and J shed 8 bases, with 6 bases lying between them. The V gene's germline CDR1 is SGHRS and CDR2 YFSETQ. The CDR3 consists of 12 residues. CDR3 coding DNA: TGCGCCAGCAGCTTGGTGGGGCATGAGCAGTTCTTC. It specifies CASSLVGHEQFF. The variable domain in full, with the rest retrieved from reference TRBV5-1 and TRBJ2-1, is KAGVTQTPRYLIKTRGQQVTLSCSPISGHRSVSWYQQTPGQGLQFLFEYFSETQRNKGNFPGRFSGRQFSNSRSEMNVSTLELGDSALYLCASSLVGHEQFFGPGTRLTVL.

The genes are TRBV6-5 and TRBJ1-1; 9 bases match TRBD1. Germline V lookup: CDR1 MNHEY, CDR2 SVGAGI. V was pared by 4 bases and J by 3 bases, with 3 bases of the junction left unmatched. The CDR3 has 14 amino acids. CDR3 in amino acids: CASSLQGAYTEAFF. CDR3 nucleotide sequence: TGTGCCAGCAGTTTACAGGGGGCGTACACTGAAGCTTTCTTT.

The CDR3 DNA reads as TGTGCCAGCAGCTCCCGGGACAGTCCTAACTATGGCTACACCTTC. Translated: CASSSRDSPNYGYTF. The chain combines TRBV5-4 with TRBJ1-2, with 7 bases aligning to TRBD1. Germline values: CDR1 SGHNT, CDR2 YYREEE (reference sequence). The ends lost 3 bases at V and 0 bases at J; junction bases unmatched: 5. CDR3 length: 15 residues.

The chain has TRBV20-1 and TRBJ2-7, with unresolved D. The germline V gene encodes CDR1 DFQATT and CDR2 SNEGSKA (reference sequence). Trimming shortened V by 6 bases and J by 5 bases, and 11 bases separated the two germline ends. This CDR3 comprises 11 residues. CDR3 bases: TGCAGTGCCACCCGCGTTGACGAGCAGTACTTC. It codes for CSATRVDEQYF.

The chain couples TRBV27 to TRBJ1-4; D unclear. Deletions cut 0 bases from V and 11 bases from J, with 10 bases between. Germline V gene data show CDR1 as MNHEY and CDR2 as SMNVEV (reference sequence). The CDR3 spans 13 residues. The CDR3: CASSLSNRWKLFF. CDR3 bases: TGTGCCAGCAGTTTATCGAACAGATGGAAACTGTTTTTT.

The chain is built from TRBV4-2 and TRBJ2-1, with no clear D. Germline V CDR1 and CDR2: LGHNA, YNFKEQ. This CDR3 has 16 residues. V lost 0 bases and J lost 2, with 11 bases in between. The CDR3 coding sequence is TGTGCCAGCAGCCAAGATCTTGGCGGCACCTACAATGAGCAGTTCTTC. Translating it yields CASSQDLGGTYNEQFF.

V is TRBV6-5 and J is TRBJ1-5; the D is unclear. The CDR3 totals 14 residues. Trimming shortened V by 4 bases and J by 5 bases, and 12 bases separated the two germline ends. Looked up from germline, CDR1 is MNHEY and CDR2 is SVGAGI. As DNA, the CDR3 is TGTGCCAGCAGTTTATCCATAAGCTATCAGCCCCAGCATTTT. As protein: CASSLSISYQPQHF.

The J gene is TRBJ1-4, the V gene TRBV27; D gene uncertain. V lost 0 bases and J lost 4, with 9 bases in between. This CDR3 is 15 amino acids long. CDR1 is MNHEY, CDR2 SMNVEV, per germline (reference sequence). CDR3: CASSLSAGINEKLFF. CDR3 coding DNA: TGTGCCAGCAGTTTATCAGCCGGGATTAATGAAAAACTGTTTTTT.

V usage is TRBV4-1 and J usage is TRBJ1-4, with TRBD1 matching over 7 bases. This CDR3 is built from 14 residues. Per the germline V gene, CDR1 is MGHRA and CDR2 is YSYEKL. V trimming: 7 bases; J trimming: 8 bases; junction bases outside the gene matches: 10. The CDR3 loop reads CASNRDRVGEKLFF. CDR3 nucleotides: TGCGCCAGCAATCGAGACAGGGTGGGCGAAAAACTGTTTTTT.

Only a few counts were recorded for this clone. The gene calls are TRBV10-3 and TRBJ1-1; the D gene is possibly TRBD1 (5 bases). The V gene's germline CDR1 is ENHRY and CDR2 SYGVKD. The CDR3 extends over 13 amino acids. The V end lost 4 bases, the J end lost 6 bases, and 12 bases lay between the germline ends. The chain's CDR3 is CAISAWGIAEAFF. The CDR3 coding sequence is TGTGCCATCAGTGCCTGGGGCATCGCTGAAGCTTTCTTT.

For this clone: At one of its ends the junction is not consistent with the germline gene, which may arise from a read error. The rearrangement joins TRBV2 to TRBJ2-7; tentatively, D is TRBD1 (6 bases). Germline values: CDR1 SNHLY, CDR2 FYNNEI. CDR3 length equals 12 residues. The CDR3 loop is CASSDRGPTGIF. CDR3 DNA sequence: TGTGCCAGCAGTGACAGGGGACCCACAGGGATCTTC.

This clone showed up just once. J is TRBJ1-5 and V is TRBV10-3, with D perhaps matching TRBD1 (6 bases). Germline CDR1 reads ENHRY; CDR2 reads SYGVKD. The germline V and J ends were trimmed by 4 bases and 6 bases, with 19 bases remaining between them. CDR3 length equals 16 residues. CDR3 sequence (DNA): TGTGCCATCAGTGCCGGCGGGGGCGCGAAGTTTCAGCCCCAGCATTTT. Its protein product is CAISAGGGAKFQPQHF.

The rearrangement joins TRBV3-1 (or the pseudogene TRBV3-2) to TRBJ2-3, with 11 bases that match TRBD2. The CDR3 loop spans 17 amino acids. Germline V CDR1 and CDR2: LGHDT, YNNKEL (reference sequence). After removal of 4 bases from V and 2 bases from J, the junction contained 8 bases not matched to a gene. In DNA form, the CDR3 reads TGTGCCAGCAGCCGACGGACTAGCGGGTGGAACACAGATACGCAGTATTTT. Its protein product is CASSRRTSGWNTDTQYF.

The sample holds one count of this clone. V gene TRBV6-6 combines with J gene TRBJ2-3; 8 bases align to TRBD2. The V segment lost 2 bases and the J segment 3 bases; nucleotides outside the gene matches: 4. Germline-derived CDR1 and CDR2 are MNHNY and SVGAGI (reference sequence). This CDR3 is 15 amino acids long. CDR3 coding DNA: TGTGCCAGCAGTTACGGTGCGGGAGGAACAGATACGCAGTATTTT. Its translation: CASSYGAGGTDTQYF.

This chain joins TRBV15 and TRBJ1-1; D gene unclear. The CDR3 is 13 amino acids. V was cut by 9 bases and J by 4 bases, with 15 bases left in between. CDR1 and CDR2 from the germline V gene are LNHNV and YYDKDF (reference sequence). The CDR3 protein is CATTLDEGTEAFF. The DNA for the CDR3 is TGTGCCACGACCCTTGATGAGGGCACTGAAGCTTTCTTT.

The chain is built from TRBV30 and TRBJ1-2; D remains ambiguous. V gave up 0 bases and J gave up 4 bases, with 9 bases separating them. This CDR3 has 13 residues. CDR1 is GTSNPN, CDR2 SVGIG, per germline (reference sequence). The CDR3 sequence: CAWSVPRSYGYTF. DNA of the CDR3: TGTGCCTGGAGTGTACCCAGGTCCTATGGCTACACCTTC.

V is TRBV5-1 and J is TRBJ1-1; perhaps TRBD1 as D (5 bases). The CDR3 contains 11 residues. Germline values: CDR1 SGHRS, CDR2 YFSETQ. Between the trimmed V and J ends, which lost 4 bases and 7 bases, there was a span of 8 bases. This CDR3 is CASSLRGEAFF. CDR3 nucleotide sequence: TGCGCCAGCAGCCTAAGGGGTGAAGCTTTCTTT.

This clone occurred once. Other DNA sequences in this sample translate to the same CDR3. The gene calls are TRBV5-1 and TRBJ1-1, with D unresolved. Germline V gives CDR1 SGHRS, CDR2 YFSETQ. CDR3 size: 13 residues. V lost 0 bases, J lost 0 bases, and 3 bases lay in between. As DNA, the CDR3 is TGCGCCAGCAGCTTGGGGCTGAACACTGAAGCTTTCTTT. As protein: CASSLGLNTEAFF.

The chain carries TRBV6-1 and TRBJ1-2, with TRBD1 identical over 8 bases. This CDR3 has 14 amino acids. Germline V gene sequence: CDR1 MNHNS, CDR2 SASEGT. V was clipped by 1 base and J by 8 bases; unmatched bases: 6. In DNA, the CDR3 is TGTGCCAGCAGTGAAGGCCAGGGGGCAGGGGGCTACACCTTC. Its protein product is CASSEGQGAGGYTF.

This clone was observed a handful of times. The chain has TRBV29-1 and TRBJ2-3; D not certain. Trimming shortened V by 3 bases and J by 1 base, and 11 bases separated the two germline ends. The CDR3 has 14 amino acids. The germline gives CDR1 SQVTM, CDR2 ANQGSEA. The CDR3 loop reads CSVDIAFGTDTQYF. The DNA of the CDR3 is TGCAGCGTTGATATAGCATTCGGCACAGATACGCAGTATTTT.

The rearrangement links TRBV5-6 to TRBJ1-3, with D unclear. The length of the CDR3 is 17 residues. Per germline, CDR1 SGHDT and CDR2 YYEEEE. V was pared by 0 bases and J by 0 bases, with 13 bases between. In nucleotides, the CDR3 is TGTGCCAGCAGCTTGGCCGGCAGCGTGAGCTCTGGAAACACCATATATTTT. This codes for CASSLAGSVSSGNTIYF.

The chain uses TRBV6-6 and TRBJ2-7; a weak D match, TRBD2 (6 bases). The germline CDR1 and CDR2 sequences are MNHNY and SVGAGI (reference sequence). Trimming removed 7 bases at V and 0 bases at J, with 16 bases between. This CDR3 comprises 15 residues. The CDR3 reads CASMRSGYSSYEQYF. CDR3 in DNA: TGTGCCAGCATGCGGAGCGGGTACAGCTCCTACGAGCAGTACTTC.

Note on this clone: The same CDR3 arises from other DNA sequences in this sample as well. The chain employs TRBV7-2 and TRBJ1-2, with D possibly TRBD1 on 6 matching bases. This CDR3 comprises 13 residues. Between the trimmed V and J ends, which lost 0 bases and 4 bases, there was a span of 6 bases. CDR1 and CDR2 from the germline V gene are SGHTA and FQGNSA. The CDR3 spells CASSLAGGYGYTF. For the CDR3, the DNA is TGTGCCAGCAGCTTAGCAGGGGGCTATGGCTACACCTTC.

The chain combines TRBV7-9 with TRBJ2-7, with 12 bases lining up with TRBD2. V lost 5 bases and J lost 5; bases outside the gene matches: 10. Germline assignment: CDR1 SEHNR and CDR2 FQNEAQ (reference sequence). This CDR3 contains 16 residues. The CDR3, as DNA: TGTGCCAGCAGCCCGACTAGCGGGGGAATGCCCGACGAGCAGTACTTC. Residues: CASSPTSGGMPDEQYF.

The V and J genes are TRBV2 and TRBJ1-1, with TRBD1 identical over 11 bases. With 7 bases clipped from V and 1 base from J, the junction kept 5 bases outside the gene matches. Germline-derived CDR1 and CDR2 are SNHLY and FYNNEI. The CDR3 consists of 15 residues. The CDR3 nucleotides are TGTGCCAGCACGGACAGGGGGCAACCGAACACTGAAGCTTTCTTT. The encoded protein is CASTDRGQPNTEAFF.

This clone was detected once. The rearrangement joins TRBV12-3 or TRBV12-4 to TRBJ1-1; D unresolved. Between the trimmed V and J ends, which lost 3 bases and 8 bases, there was a span of 10 bases. CDR3 length: 12 amino acids. The CDR3 region has the DNA TGTGCCAGCAGTTTCGCCGCCAGGGAAGCTTTCTTT. Amino acid sequence: CASSFAAREAFF.

This sequence joins TRBV29-1 and TRBJ2-5; 7 nucleotides align to TRBD1. The V gene's germline CDR1 is SQVTM and CDR2 ANQGSEA. This CDR3 spans 13 amino acids. V dropped 2 bases and J dropped 1; count of bases not matched to a gene: 1. In DNA form, the CDR3 reads TGCAGCGTTGAACCAGGGGGCCAAGAGACCCAGTACTTC. Protein sequence: CSVEPGGQETQYF.